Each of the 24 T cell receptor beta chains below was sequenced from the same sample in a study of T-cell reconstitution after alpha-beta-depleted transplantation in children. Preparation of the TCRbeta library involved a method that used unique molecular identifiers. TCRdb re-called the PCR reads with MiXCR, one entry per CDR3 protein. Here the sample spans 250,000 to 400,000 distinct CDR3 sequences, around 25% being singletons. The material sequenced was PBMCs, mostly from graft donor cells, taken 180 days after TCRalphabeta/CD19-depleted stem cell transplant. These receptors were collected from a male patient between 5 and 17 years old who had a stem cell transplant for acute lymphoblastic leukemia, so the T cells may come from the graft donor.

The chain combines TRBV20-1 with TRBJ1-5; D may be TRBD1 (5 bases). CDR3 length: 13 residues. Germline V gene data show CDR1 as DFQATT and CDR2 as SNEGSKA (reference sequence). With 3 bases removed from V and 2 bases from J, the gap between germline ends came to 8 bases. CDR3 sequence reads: CSASSGGNQPQHF. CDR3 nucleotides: TGCAGTGCTAGTTCGGGGGGCAATCAGCCCCAGCATTTT.

This CDR3 is CASRHKREVAYNEQFF. Here the CDR3 DNA reads TGTGCCAGCAGACATAAGCGGGAGGTTGCCTACAATGAGCAGTTCTTC. The chain carries TRBV7-8 and TRBJ2-1; TRBD2 matches 9 bases. The germline V gene encodes CDR1 SGHVS and CDR2 FQNEAQ. The CDR3 covers 16 residues. Trimming cost V 6 bases and J 2 bases; bases outside gene matches: 8.

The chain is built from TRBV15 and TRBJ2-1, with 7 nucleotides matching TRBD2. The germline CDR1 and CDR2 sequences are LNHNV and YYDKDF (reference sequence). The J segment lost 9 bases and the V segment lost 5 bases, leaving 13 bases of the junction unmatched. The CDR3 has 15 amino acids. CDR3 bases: TGTGCCACCAGCCGGCGGGAGAGAGGCGGGAGTGAGCAGTTCTTC. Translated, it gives CATSRRERGGSEQFF.

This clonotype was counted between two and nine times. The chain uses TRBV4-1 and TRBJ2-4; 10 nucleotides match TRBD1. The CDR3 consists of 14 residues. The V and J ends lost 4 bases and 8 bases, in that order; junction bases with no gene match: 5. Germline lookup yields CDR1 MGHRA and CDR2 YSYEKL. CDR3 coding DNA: TGCGCCAGCAGCCCTCCCGGACAGGGGGACATTCAGTACTTC. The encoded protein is CASSPPGQGDIQYF.

The CDR3 sequence: CASSFGHYSGNTIYF. The CDR3 region has the DNA TGTGCCAGCAGCTTCGGCCATTACTCTGGAAACACCATATATTTT. The chain is built from TRBV7-9 and TRBJ1-3; D is unresolved. The CDR3 extends over 15 amino acids. V was trimmed by 3 bases and J by 0 bases, leaving 9 bases between them. The germline CDR1 and CDR2 sequences are SEHNR and FQNEAQ (reference sequence).

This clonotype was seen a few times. The CDR3 DNA is TGCAGTGCTAGAGCAGGTTTGAGCACTGAAGCTTTCTTT. Its translation is CSARAGLSTEAFF. V usage is TRBV20-1 and J usage is TRBJ1-1; D not resolved. V lost 1 base, J lost 4 bases, and 10 bases lay in between. Germline V gene lookup returns CDR1 DFQATT and CDR2 SNEGSKA (reference sequence). This CDR3 comprises 13 residues.

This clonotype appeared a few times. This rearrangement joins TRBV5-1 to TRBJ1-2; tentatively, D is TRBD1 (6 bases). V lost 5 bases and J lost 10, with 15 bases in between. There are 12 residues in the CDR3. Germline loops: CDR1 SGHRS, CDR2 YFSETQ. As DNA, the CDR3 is TGCGCCAGCAGTTATCCCCAGGGGTTCTACACCTTC. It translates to CASSYPQGFYTF.

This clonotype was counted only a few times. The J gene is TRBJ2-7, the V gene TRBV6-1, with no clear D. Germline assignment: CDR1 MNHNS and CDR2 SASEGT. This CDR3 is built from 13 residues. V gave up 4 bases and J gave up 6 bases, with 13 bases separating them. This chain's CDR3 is CASSVRMDLEQYF. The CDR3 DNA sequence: TGTGCCAGCAGTGTTCGAATGGACCTCGAGCAGTACTTC.

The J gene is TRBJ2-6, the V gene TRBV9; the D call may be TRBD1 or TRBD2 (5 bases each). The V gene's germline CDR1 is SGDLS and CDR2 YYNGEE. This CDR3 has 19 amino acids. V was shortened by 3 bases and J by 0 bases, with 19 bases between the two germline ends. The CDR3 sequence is CASSGDGTLPLSGANVLTF. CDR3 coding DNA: TGTGCCAGCAGCGGAGACGGGACCCTACCCCTCTCTGGGGCCAACGTCCTGACTTTC.

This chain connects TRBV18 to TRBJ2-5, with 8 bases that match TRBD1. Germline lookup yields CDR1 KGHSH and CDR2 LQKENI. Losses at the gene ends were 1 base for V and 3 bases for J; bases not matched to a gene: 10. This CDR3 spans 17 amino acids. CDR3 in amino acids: CASSPRNSGTGKETQYF. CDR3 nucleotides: TGTGCCAGCTCACCACGGAATTCCGGGACAGGAAAAGAGACCCAGTACTTC.

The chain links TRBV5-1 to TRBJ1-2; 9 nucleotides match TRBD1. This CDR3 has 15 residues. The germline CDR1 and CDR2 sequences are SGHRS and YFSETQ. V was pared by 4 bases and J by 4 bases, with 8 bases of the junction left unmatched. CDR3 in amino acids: CASSKNLDRGYGYTF. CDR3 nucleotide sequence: TGCGCCAGCAGCAAAAACCTGGACAGGGGCTATGGCTACACCTTC.

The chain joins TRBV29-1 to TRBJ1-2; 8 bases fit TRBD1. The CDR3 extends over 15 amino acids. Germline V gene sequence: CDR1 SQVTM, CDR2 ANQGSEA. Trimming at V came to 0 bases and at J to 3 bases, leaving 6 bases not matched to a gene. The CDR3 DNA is TGCAGCGTTGAAGAGTGGACAGGGACCCACTATGGCTACACCTTC. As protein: CSVEEWTGTHYGYTF.

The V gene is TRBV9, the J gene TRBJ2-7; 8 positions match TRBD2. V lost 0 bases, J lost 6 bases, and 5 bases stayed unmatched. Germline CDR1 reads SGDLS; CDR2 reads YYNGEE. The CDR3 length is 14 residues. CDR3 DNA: TGTGCCAGCAGCGTAGCGGGAGGGCCTTTCGAGCAGTACTTC. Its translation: CASSVAGGPFEQYF.

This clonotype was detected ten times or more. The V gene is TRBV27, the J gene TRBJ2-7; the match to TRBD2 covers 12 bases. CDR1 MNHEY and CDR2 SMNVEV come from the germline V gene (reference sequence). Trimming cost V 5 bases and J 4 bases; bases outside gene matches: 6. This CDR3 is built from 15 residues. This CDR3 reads CASSPLAGGRYEQYF. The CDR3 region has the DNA TGTGCCAGCAGTCCACTAGCGGGAGGAAGGTACGAGCAGTACTTC.

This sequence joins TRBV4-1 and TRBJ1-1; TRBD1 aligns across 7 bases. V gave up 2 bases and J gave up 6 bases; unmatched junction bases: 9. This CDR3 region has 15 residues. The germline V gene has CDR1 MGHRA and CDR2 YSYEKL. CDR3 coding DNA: TGCGCCAGCAGCCAACCCCCGGGACAGCTATCTGAAGCTTTCTTT. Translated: CASSQPPGQLSEAFF.

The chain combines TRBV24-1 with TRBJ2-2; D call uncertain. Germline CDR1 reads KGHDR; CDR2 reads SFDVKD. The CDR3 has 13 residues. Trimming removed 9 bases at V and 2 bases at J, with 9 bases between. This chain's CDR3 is CATGATNTGELFF. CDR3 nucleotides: TGTGCCACCGGTGCCACAAACACCGGGGAGCTGTTTTTT.

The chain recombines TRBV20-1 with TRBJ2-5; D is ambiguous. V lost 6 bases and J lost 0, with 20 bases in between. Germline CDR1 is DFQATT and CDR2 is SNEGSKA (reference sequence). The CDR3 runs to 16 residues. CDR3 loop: CSAYDWNRRYQETQYF. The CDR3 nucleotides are TGCAGTGCGTACGACTGGAACAGAAGGTACCAAGAGACCCAGTACTTC.

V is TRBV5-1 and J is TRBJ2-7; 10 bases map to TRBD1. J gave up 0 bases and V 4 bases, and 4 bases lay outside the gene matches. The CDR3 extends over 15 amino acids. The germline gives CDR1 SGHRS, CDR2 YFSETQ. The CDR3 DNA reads TGCGCCAGCAGCCTCGGGACAGGGGACTCCTACGAGCAGTACTTC. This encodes CASSLGTGDSYEQYF.

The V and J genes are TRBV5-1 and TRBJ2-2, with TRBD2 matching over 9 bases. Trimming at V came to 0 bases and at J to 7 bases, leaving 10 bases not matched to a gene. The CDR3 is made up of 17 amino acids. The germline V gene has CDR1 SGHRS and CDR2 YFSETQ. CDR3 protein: CASSLGVVAGDFGELFF. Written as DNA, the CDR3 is TGCGCCAGCAGCTTGGGGGTCGTAGCGGGAGATTTCGGGGAGCTGTTTTTT.

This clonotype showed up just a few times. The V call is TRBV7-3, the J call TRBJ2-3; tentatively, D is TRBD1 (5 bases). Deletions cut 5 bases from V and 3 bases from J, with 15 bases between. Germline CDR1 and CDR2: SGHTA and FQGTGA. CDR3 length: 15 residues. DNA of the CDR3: TGTGCCAGCAGCCCCACAGGTGGGCCGACAGATACGCAGTATTTT. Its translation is CASSPTGGPTDTQYF.

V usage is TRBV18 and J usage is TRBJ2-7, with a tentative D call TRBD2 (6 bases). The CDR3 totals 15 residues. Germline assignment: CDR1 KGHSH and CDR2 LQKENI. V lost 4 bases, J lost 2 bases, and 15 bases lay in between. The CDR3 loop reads CASSRPGTSTYEQYF. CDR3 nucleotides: TGTGCCAGCTCACGACCCGGGACTTCAACCTACGAGCAGTACTTC. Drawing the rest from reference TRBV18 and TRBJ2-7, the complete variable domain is NAGVMQNPRHLVRRRGQEARLRCSPMKGHSHVYWYRQLPEEGLKFMVYLQKENIIDESGMPKERFSAEFPKEGPSILRIQQVVRGDSAAYFCASSRPGTSTYEQYFGPGTRLTVT.

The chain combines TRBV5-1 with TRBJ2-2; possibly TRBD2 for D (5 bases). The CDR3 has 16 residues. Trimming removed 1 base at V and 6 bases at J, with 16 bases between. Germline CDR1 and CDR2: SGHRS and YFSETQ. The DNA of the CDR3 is TGCGCCAGCAGCTTGAGAACCCAGGTGGGAGCCGGGGAGCTGTTTTTT. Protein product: CASSLRTQVGAGELFF. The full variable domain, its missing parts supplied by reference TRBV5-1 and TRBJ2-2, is KAGVTQTPRYLIKTRGQQVTLSCSPISGHRSVSWYQQTPGQGLQFLFEYFSETQRNKGNFPGRFSGRQFSNSRSEMNVSTLELGDSALYLCASSLRTQVGAGELFFGEGSRLTVL.

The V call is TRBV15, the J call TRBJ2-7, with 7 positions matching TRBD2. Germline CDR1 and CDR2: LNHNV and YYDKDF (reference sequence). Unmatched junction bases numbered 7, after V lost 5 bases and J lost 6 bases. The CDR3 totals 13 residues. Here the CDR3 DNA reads TGTGCCACCAGCCGGGGGGTGAAAGGCGAGCAGTACTTC. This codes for CATSRGVKGEQYF.

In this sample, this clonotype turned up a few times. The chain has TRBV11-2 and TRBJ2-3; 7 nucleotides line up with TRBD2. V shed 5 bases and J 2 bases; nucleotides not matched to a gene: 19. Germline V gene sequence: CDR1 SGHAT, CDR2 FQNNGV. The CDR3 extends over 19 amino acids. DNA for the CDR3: TGTGCCAGCAGCCCCTCCCTTGGCCAGGGCGGGAGCGTCACAGATACGCAGTATTTT. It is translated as CASSPSLGQGGSVTDTQYF.